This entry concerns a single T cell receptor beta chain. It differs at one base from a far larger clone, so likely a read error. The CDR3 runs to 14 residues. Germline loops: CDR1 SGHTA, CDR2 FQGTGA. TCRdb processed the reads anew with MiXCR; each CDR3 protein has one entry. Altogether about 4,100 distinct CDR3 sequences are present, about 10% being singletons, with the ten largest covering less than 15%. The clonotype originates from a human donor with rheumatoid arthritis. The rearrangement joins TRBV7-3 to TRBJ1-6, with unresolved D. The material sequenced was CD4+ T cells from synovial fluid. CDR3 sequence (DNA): TGTGCCAGCAGCTTAGTGGGCTTAGATTCACACCTCCACTTT. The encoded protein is CASSLVGLDSHLHF.